This record concerns one T cell receptor (beta chain) sequence. This clonotype was counted between two and nine times. It lacks a known antigen. No base-level quality is on record; no much larger clone is a single base apart. Preparation of the library involved 5' RACE. These reads were obtained on an Illumina HiSeq 2500. A second PCR of about 6 to 11 cycles was run with a J-beta primer mix and a sample-barcoded 5' primer. Each TCR beta cDNA molecule received a unique molecular identifier from a template-switch 5' adaptor carrying 12 random nucleotides. Each sample yielded at least 3 million CDR3-containing paired-end reads. First-strand cDNA was synthesized from all RNA with the Mint cDNA synthesis kit, primed by a TRBC-specific oligonucleotide. All cDNA was treated with uracil-DNA glycosylase and then went through a first 18-cycle PCR with the universal primers M1SS and BC2_uni_R. On the study's bioinformatics: Each sample was normalized by randomly selecting 1 million high-quality reads, each carrying a distinct molecular identifier. Reads with shared molecular identifiers were discarded instead of being binned into consensus sequences. MiTCR, with a Q25 quality threshold and the strictest error-elimination algorithm, was used for CDR3 identification, clonotype clustering and error correction. A nonparametric unseen species model with Euler transformation was used to estimate lower-bound total TCR beta diversity. TCRdb's own reprocessing of the public reads used fastp at Q25 and MiXCR and kept productive beta chains. Each CDR3 protein appears once, grouped with its most common genes and DNA. The V and J calls reflect TCRdb's pipeline rather than the authors' work. Recorded for this sample are more than 900,000 distinct CDR3 sequences; almost 30% of them occurred a single time. Roughly 10% of the sample lies in the top ten.

This entry is derived from a study of blood T cells in healthy people across ages (dated by TCRdb to the mid-2010s). For the wider study: In model experiments, roughly one uniquely barcoded TCR beta cDNA molecule per two T cells was captured by template switching. The study measured age-related changes in TCR beta repertoire diversity using deep sequencing normalized with unique cDNA molecular identifiers. The donors were divided into four age groups: young (average approximately 17 years), middle-aged (about 39), aged (about 60) and long-lived (about 80). The study analyzed two additional independent replicas of 1 million unique cDNA reads from the same blood draw for two donors, one aged 18 to 30 and one aged 80 or older. Results and caveats for the whole study, not just this receptor: Observed TCR beta diversity correlated strongly with the percentage of naive T cells measured by flow cytometry. Estimates of total diversity based on one million sequenced T cells were considered lower bounds and underestimates. Bulk unsorted PBMC profiling prevented conclusive comparison of naive and antigen-experienced compartments. Observed TCR beta diversity per million T cells fell roughly linearly with age, and a significant reduction was already apparent by age roughly 40. Compared with the aged group, the long-lived group had more naive CD4+ T cells, fewer expanded clones and increased TCR diversity, suggesting age selection. Because donor CMV infection status was unknown, age-related changes in expanded clonotypes were potentially confounded.

Donors were a few dozen systemically healthy Caucasian individuals from Russia aged roughly 6 to 95 years. Approximately 9.3 milliliters of peripheral blood were collected from each donor into EDTA-treated Vacutainer tubes. Ficoll-Paque density-gradient centrifugation was used to isolate PBMCs, with at least 6.5 million per sample. Trizol reagent was used to extract total RNA from the PBMCs, yielding at least 5 micrograms per sample. For every donor, flow cytometry on a PBMC aliquot measured the percentage of naive CD45RAhigh/CD27high T cells. From the cysteine through the phenylalanine, the CDR3 covers 14 amino acids. CDR3 DNA is the only sequence kept; it has 42 bases, read in frame from the first base. Ends trimmed: V by 6 bases, J by 4 bases; bases unmatched to a gene: 10. From the germline V gene (reference sequence), CDR1 is DFQATT and CDR2 is SNEGSKA. This sample was shared with a second study, whose subject was T cells of mothers and their children. The second study also describes: Nine systemically healthy Caucasian individuals, comprising three mothers and their six children, were included as donors. cDNA synthesis consumed the entire amount of extracted RNA, loaded at approximately 1.6 ug RNA in each 15 ul reaction. In the second PCR, sample barcodes and 2-4 random nucleotides were introduced via the M1S primer. Each mother yielded over 9.5 million TCR beta CDR3 reads and each child 3 million or so reads. TCR recombination output is similarly shaped by thymic selection in related and unrelated pairs, with a minor effect exerted by inherited differences. Related mother-child pairs always showed normalized repertoire overlap that was slightly higher than in unrelated mother-child pairs, though the difference was never significant. No persistent microchimeric T cell clones were detected, at a sensitivity of around 97 clones per million clonotypes. The study used deep NGS to compare TCR beta repertoires of mothers and children, seeking features distinguishing related mother-child pairs from unrelated individuals. Mothers averaged roughly 40 +/- 4 years of age and children averaged around 10 +/- 4 years. After adapter ligation was performed with NEBNext reagents, the libraries were sequenced on an Illumina HiSeq 2000 with 100+100 nt paired-end reads. To prevent cross-contamination, the mother and child libraries were prepared a month apart and were sequenced in separate runs. Each donor had between about 450,000 and 2,100,000 distinct TCR beta clonotypes identified. Naive TCR beta clonotypes were estimated from low-frequency clonotypes matched to each donor's FACS-determined naive share, without sorting.

This TCR was recovered from a middle-aged woman in good health. The sample was blood. The V and J segments used are TRBV20-1 and TRBJ2-7; TRBD1 fits 9 bases in the junction. The DNA sequence is as follows: TGCAGTGCCCCGGACTTGGGACAGGGTTACGAGCAGTACTTC. Translation gives CSAPDLGQGYEQYF.